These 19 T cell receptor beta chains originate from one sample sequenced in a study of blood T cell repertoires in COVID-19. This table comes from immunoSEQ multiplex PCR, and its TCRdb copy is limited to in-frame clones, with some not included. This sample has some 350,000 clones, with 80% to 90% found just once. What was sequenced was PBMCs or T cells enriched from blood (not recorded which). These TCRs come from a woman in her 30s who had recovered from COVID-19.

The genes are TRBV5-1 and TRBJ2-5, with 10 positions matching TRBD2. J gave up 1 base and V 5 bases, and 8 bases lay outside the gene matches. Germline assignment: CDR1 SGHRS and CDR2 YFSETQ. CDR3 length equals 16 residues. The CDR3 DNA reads TGCGCCAGCAGAAACTCAGCGGGGGGGATCCAAGAGACCCAGTACTTC. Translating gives CASRNSAGGIQETQYF.

The CDR3 loop is CASSSRTGVYTF. In DNA form, the CDR3 reads TGTGCCAGCAGCTCCCGGACGGGAGTCTACACCTTC. The chain carries TRBV6-5 and TRBJ1-2; D is uncertain. Looked up from germline, CDR1 is MNHEY and CDR2 is SVGAGI. The V end lost 6 bases, the J end lost 10 bases, and 15 bases lay between the germline ends. The CDR3 totals 12 residues.

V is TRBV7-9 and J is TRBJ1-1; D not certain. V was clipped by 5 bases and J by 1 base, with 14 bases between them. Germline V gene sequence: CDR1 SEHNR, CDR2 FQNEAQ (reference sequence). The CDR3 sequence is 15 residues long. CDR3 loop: CASSLRLSRNTEAFF. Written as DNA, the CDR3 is TGTGCCAGCAGCCTTAGACTCTCCCGGAACACTGAAGCTTTCTTT.

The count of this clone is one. CDR3 sequence: CASSQARGNEQFF. CDR3 bases: TGTGCCAGCAGCCAAGCCCGGGGGAATGAGCAGTTCTTC. The chain recombines TRBV3-1 (or the pseudogene TRBV3-2) with TRBJ2-1, with D possibly matching TRBD2 (6 bases). The CDR3 totals 13 residues. The germline gives CDR1 LGHDT, CDR2 YNNKEL (reference sequence). The V end lost 1 base, the J end lost 7 bases, and 8 bases lay between the germline ends.

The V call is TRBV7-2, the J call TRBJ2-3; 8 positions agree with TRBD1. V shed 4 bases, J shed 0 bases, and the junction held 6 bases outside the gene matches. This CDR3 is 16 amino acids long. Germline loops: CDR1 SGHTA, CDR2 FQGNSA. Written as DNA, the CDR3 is TGTGCCAGCAGCTCAGGGACAGGTTCAAGCACAGATACGCAGTATTTT. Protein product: CASSSGTGSSTDTQYF.

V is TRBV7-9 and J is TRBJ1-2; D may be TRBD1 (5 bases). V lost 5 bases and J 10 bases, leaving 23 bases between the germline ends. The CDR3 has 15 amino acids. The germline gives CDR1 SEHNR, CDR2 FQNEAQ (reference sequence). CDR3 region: CASSPPQGPESDYTF. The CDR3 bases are TGTGCCAGCAGCCCGCCCCAGGGCCCGGAATCCGACTACACCTTC.

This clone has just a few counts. DNA for the CDR3: TGTGCCAGCTGCGGGGGAAAATGGGCCTACAATGAGCAGTTCTTC. Its protein product is CASCGGKWAYNEQFF. J is TRBJ2-1 and V is TRBV2, with TRBD2 matching over 7 bases. With 8 bases clipped from V and 2 bases from J, the junction kept 9 bases outside the gene matches. The CDR3 has 15 residues. Germline CDR1 reads SNHLY; CDR2 reads FYNNEI.

CDR3 sequence reads: CASSPRGDEQFF. CDR3 in DNA: TGCGCCAGCAGCCCGCGGGGGGATGAGCAGTTCTTC. J is TRBJ2-1 and V is TRBV5-1; 8 bases fit TRBD2. The germline V gene encodes CDR1 SGHRS and CDR2 YFSETQ. The CDR3 sequence is 12 residues long. Losses at the gene ends were 4 bases for V and 8 bases for J; bases not matched to a gene: 2.

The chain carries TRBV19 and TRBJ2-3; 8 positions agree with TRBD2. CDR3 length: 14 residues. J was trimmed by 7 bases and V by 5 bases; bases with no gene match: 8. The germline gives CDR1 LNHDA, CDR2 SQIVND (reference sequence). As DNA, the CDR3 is TGTGCCAGTAGTTCCCCGGGACTAGTTTATACGCAGTATTTT. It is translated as CASSSPGLVYTQYF. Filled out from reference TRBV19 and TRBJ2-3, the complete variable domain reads DGGITQSPKYLFRKEGQNVTLSCEQNLNHDAMYWYRQDPGQGLRLIYYSQIVNDFQKGDIAEGYSVSREKKESFPLTVTSAQKNPTAFYLCASSSPGLVYTQYFGPGTRLTVL.

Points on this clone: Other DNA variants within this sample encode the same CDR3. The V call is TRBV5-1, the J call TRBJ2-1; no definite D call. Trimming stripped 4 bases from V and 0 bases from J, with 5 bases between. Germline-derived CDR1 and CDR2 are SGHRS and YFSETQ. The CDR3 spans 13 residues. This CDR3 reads CASSRDSYNEQFF. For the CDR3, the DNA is TGCGCCAGCAGCCGAGACTCCTACAATGAGCAGTTCTTC.

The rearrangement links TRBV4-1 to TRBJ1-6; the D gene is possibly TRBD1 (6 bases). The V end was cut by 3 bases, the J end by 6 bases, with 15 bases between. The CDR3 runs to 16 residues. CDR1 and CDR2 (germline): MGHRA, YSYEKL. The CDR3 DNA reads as TGCGCCAGCAGCCACGGTGGGGACATGGCTAATTCACCCCTCCACTTT. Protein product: CASSHGGDMANSPLHF.

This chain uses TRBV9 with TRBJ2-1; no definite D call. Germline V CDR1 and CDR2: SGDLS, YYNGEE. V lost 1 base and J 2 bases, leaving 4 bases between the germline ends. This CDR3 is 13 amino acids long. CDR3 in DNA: TGTGCCAGCAGCGTACCTCCCTACAATGAGCAGTTCTTC. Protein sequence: CASSVPPYNEQFF.

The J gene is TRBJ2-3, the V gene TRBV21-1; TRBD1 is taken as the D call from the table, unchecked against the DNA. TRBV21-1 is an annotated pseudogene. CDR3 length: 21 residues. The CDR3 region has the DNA TGTGCCAGCAGCAAAGTTTGCCCCGGGACAGGGGGCTCGTATGGGACAGATACGCAGTATTTT. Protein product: CASSKVCPGTGGSYGTDTQYF.

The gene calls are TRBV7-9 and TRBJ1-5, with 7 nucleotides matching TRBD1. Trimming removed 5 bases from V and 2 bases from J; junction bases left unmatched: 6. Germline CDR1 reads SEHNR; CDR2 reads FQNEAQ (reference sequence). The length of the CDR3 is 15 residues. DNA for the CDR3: TGTGCCAGCAGCCAGGGACAGTTCGGCAATCAGCCCCAGCATTTT. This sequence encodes CASSQGQFGNQPQHF.

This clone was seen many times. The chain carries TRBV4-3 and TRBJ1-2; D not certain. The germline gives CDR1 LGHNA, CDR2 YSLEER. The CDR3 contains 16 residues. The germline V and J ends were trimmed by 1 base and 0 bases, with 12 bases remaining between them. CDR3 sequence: CASSQVVGSANYGYTF. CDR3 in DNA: TGCGCCAGCAGCCAAGTCGTAGGCAGCGCTAACTATGGCTACACCTTC.

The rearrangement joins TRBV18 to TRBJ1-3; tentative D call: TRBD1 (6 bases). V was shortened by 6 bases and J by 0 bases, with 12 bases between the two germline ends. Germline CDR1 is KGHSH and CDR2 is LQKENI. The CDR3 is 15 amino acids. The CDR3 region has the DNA TGTGCCAGCTCCCCGGACAGAAGCTCTGGAAACACCATATATTTT. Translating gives CASSPDRSSGNTIYF.

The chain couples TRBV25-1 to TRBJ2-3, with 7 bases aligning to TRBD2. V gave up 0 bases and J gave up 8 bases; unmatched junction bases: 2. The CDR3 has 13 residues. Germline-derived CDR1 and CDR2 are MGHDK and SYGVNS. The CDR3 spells CASSEYGEGTQYF. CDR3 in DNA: TGTGCCAGCAGTGAATATGGGGAGGGTACGCAGTATTTT.

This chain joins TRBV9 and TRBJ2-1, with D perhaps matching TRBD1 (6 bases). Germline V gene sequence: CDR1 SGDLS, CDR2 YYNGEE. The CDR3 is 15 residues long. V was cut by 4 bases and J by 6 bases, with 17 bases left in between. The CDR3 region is CASSPLRGTRNEQFF. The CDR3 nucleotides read TGTGCCAGCAGCCCTCTGAGGGGGACACGCAATGAGCAGTTCTTC.

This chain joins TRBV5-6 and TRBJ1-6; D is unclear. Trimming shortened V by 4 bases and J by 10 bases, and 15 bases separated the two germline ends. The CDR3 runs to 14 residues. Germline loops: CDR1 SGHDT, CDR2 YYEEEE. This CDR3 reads CASSPGLGGSPLHF. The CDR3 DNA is TGTGCCAGCAGCCCTGGACTGGGAGGCTCACCCCTCCACTTT. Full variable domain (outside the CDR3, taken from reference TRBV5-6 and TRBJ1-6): DAGVTQSPTHLIKTRGQQVTLRCSPKSGHDTVSWYQQALGQGPQFIFQYYEEEERQRGNFPDRFSGHQFPNYSSELNVNALLLGDSALYLCASSPGLGGSPLHFGNGTRLTVT.